One sample yielded the 24 T cell receptor beta chains listed below, sequenced in a study of monozygotic twins with inflammatory bowel disease. After re-calling the 5' RACE reads, TCRdb lists one entry per CDR3 protein, DNA absent. Seen in this sample are approximately 340,000 distinct CDR3 sequences; the ten most common clones hold 2%. The sample comprised blood. Receptors were obtained from a human donor with ulcerative colitis or Crohn's disease, or a healthy co-twin of an affected twin (not recorded which).

The V and J genes are TRBV30 and TRBJ1-1; TCRdb picks TRBD1, but there is no DNA to check that call. CDR1 is GTSNPN, CDR2 SVGIG, per germline (reference sequence). The CDR3 runs 14 residues. The CDR3 here is CAWSPGSWNTEAFF.

The chain uses TRBV29-1 and TRBJ2-6; no DNA is available, so the TRBD1 call from TCRdb remains unchecked. CDR1 is SQVTM, CDR2 ANQGSEA, per germline. The CDR3 runs to 17 residues. CDR3 residues: CSVVGQGALTGANVLTF. The full variable domain, with the rest looked up from reference TRBV29-1 and TRBJ2-6, is SAVISQKPSRDICQRGTSLTIQCQVDSQVTMMFWYRQQPGQSLTLIATANQGSEATYESGFVIDKFPISRPNLTFSTLTVSNMSPEDSSIYLCSVVGQGALTGANVLTFGAGSRLTVL.

The chain employs TRBV5-1 and TRBJ2-1; TCRdb names TRBD1, which stays unverified in the absence of DNA. The CDR3 consists of 17 residues. CDR1 SGHRS and CDR2 YFSETQ come from the germline V gene. CDR3 region: CASSLAHGQGAYNEQFF.

This sequence joins TRBV7-2 and TRBJ2-5; TCRdb's assignment of TRBD2 cannot be checked, as there is no DNA. This CDR3 spans 16 amino acids. Germline V gene data show CDR1 as SGHTA and CDR2 as FQGNSA. The CDR3: CASSSPPGLAGETQYF.

The V and J genes are TRBV20-1 and TRBJ2-1; TCRdb's assignment of TRBD2 cannot be checked, as there is no DNA. CDR3 length equals 14 residues. The germline V gene encodes CDR1 DFQATT and CDR2 SNEGSKA (reference sequence). CDR3 sequence reads: CSARDPVILVEQFF.

The chain carries TRBV4-2 and TRBJ1-1. The CDR3 covers 14 residues. The germline gives CDR1 LGHNA, CDR2 YNFKEQ. The CDR3 spells CASSPDLTGGTAFF.

The chain carries TRBV27 and TRBJ2-2; TCRdb calls TRBD2, which cannot be checked without DNA. Germline V gene data show CDR1 as MNHEY and CDR2 as SMNVEV (reference sequence). The CDR3 totals 17 residues. Here the CDR3 reads CASSNDSQAGQAGELFF.

V gene TRBV5-4 combines with J gene TRBJ2-4; the D call from TCRdb, TRBD2, cannot be confirmed without DNA. CDR1 and CDR2 from the germline V gene are SGHNT and YYREEE (reference sequence). This CDR3 has 14 amino acids. CDR3: CASSLDNEGNIQYF.

The chain recombines TRBV12-3 or TRBV12-4 with TRBJ2-2; TCRdb lists TRBD1, though no DNA is available to test this call. The CDR3 sequence is 15 residues long. CDR3 sequence: CASSFGQVLTGELFF.

The rearrangement links TRBV7-2 to TRBJ1-5. The CDR3 is made up of 13 amino acids. Germline CDR1 is SGHTA and CDR2 is FQGNSA. This chain's CDR3 is CASSRWSNQPQHF.

The J gene is TRBJ2-1, the V gene TRBV20-1; the TCRdb D gene call, TRBD2, has no DNA to confirm it. In germline, CDR1 is DFQATT, CDR2 SNEGSKA (reference sequence). This CDR3 has 16 amino acids. CDR3 region: CSASLSGYAPYNEQFF.

CDR3 in amino acids: CASSLPRDFTGELFF. The rearrangement links TRBV7-9 to TRBJ2-2; TCRdb names TRBD2, which stays unverified in the absence of DNA. CDR1 is SEHNR and CDR2 is FQNEAQ in the germline V gene (reference sequence). This CDR3 comprises 15 residues.

V is TRBV6-2 or TRBV6-3 and J is TRBJ1-2; there is no DNA to check the TCRdb D call of TRBD1. This CDR3 has 13 amino acids. Germline V gives CDR1 MNHEY, CDR2 SVGEGT. This CDR3 is CAIRDSASYGYTF.

The chain combines TRBV5-5 with TRBJ2-2. The CDR3 has 15 residues. Per germline, CDR1 SGHKS and CDR2 YYEKEE (reference sequence). CDR3 loop: CASSFHSGNTGELFF.

CDR3 amino acids: CAISEGTDRPPYEQYF. The rearrangement links TRBV10-3 to TRBJ2-7; with no DNA, the TCRdb D assignment of TRBD1 cannot be verified. Germline CDR1 reads ENHRY; CDR2 reads SYGVKD. The CDR3 consists of 16 residues.

This chain uses TRBV11-2 with TRBJ2-1; TCRdb names TRBD2, which stays unverified in the absence of DNA. Germline assignment: CDR1 SGHAT and CDR2 FQNNGV. This CDR3 contains 17 residues. CDR3 amino acids: CASSLDRASVSYNEQFF.

The rearrangement links TRBV12-3 or TRBV12-4 to TRBJ2-1; TCRdb returns TRBD1, unconfirmable since there is no DNA. The CDR3 is made up of 14 amino acids. The CDR3 loop reads CASSSSTGFHEQFF.

V usage is TRBV4-1 and J usage is TRBJ2-3; TCRdb's D call of TRBD1 is untestable without DNA. The germline V gene has CDR1 MGHRA and CDR2 YSYEKL. The CDR3 totals 14 residues. CDR3 loop: CASSQIGGPDTQYF.

This chain links TRBV7-6 with TRBJ1-6. Germline CDR1 SGHVS, CDR2 FNYEAQ. The CDR3 sequence is 13 residues long. The CDR3 loop reads CASSPEPDSPLHF.

This sequence joins TRBV4-3 and TRBJ2-6; the D call of TRBD1 rests on TCRdb alone, since no DNA is present to check it. This CDR3 contains 17 residues. Germline V lookup: CDR1 LGHNA, CDR2 YSLEER. The CDR3: CASSQDLRRIWPNVLTF.

The chain recombines TRBV2 with TRBJ2-3; checking the TCRdb D call of TRBD1 is not possible without DNA. The CDR3 sequence is 15 residues long. The V gene's germline CDR1 is SNHLY and CDR2 FYNNEI. Here the CDR3 reads CASTLGQGKADTQHF.

The V and J genes are TRBV15 and TRBJ2-7; TCRdb indicates TRBD2, and absent DNA this call remains unverified. This CDR3 contains 17 residues. Germline CDR1 LNHNV, CDR2 YYDKDF (reference sequence). The CDR3 protein is CATSGDRRAGGAYEQYF.

The V gene is TRBV20-1, the J gene TRBJ2-2; TCRdb outputs TRBD1, but without DNA this stays unchecked. The CDR3 is 15 residues long. Germline lookup yields CDR1 DFQATT and CDR2 SNEGSKA (reference sequence). CDR3 sequence reads: CSALLPGTGTGELFF.

The chain uses TRBV6-5 and TRBJ2-3; TCRdb indicates TRBD2, and absent DNA this call remains unverified. The germline CDR1 and CDR2 sequences are MNHEY and SVGAGI. The CDR3 is made up of 15 amino acids. The CDR3: CASSSGGPITDTQYF.